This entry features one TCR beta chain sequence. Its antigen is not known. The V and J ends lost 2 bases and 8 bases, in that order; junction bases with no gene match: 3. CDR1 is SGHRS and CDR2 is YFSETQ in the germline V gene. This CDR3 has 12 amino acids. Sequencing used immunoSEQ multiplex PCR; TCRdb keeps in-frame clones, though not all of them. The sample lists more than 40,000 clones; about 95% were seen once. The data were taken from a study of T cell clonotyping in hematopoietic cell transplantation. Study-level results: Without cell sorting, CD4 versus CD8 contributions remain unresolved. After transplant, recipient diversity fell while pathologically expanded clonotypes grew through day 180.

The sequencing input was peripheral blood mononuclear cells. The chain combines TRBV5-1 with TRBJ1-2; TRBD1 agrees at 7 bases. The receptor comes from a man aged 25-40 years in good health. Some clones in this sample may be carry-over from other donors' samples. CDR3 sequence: CASSFEGGGYTF. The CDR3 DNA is TGCGCCAGCAGCTTTGAAGGGGGCGGCTACACCTTC.